What follows are 13 T cell receptor beta chains derived from one specimen sequenced in a study of CD8 T cells in ankylosing spondylitis. TCRdb processed the 5' RACE reads anew with MiXCR; each CDR3 protein has one entry. The sample shows some 71,000 distinct CDR3 sequences, approximately 5% of them seen only once. The specimen sequenced was blood, either unsorted or a sorted T cell fraction (not recorded which). The source is a male donor with ankylosing spondylitis or in good health (not recorded which).

This clonotype was recorded at least ten times. Relative to the germline gene, one junction end is altered; a read error may explain this. The chain recombines TRBV7-2 with TRBJ2-4; 7 bases are a match to TRBD2. This CDR3 has 17 amino acids. Germline V gene lookup returns CDR1 SGHTA and CDR2 FQGNSA. The CDR3 reads CASSPEGGRWRFDILYF. As DNA, the CDR3 is TGTGCCAGCAGCCCCGAGGGAGGGCGGTGGAGGTTTGACATTCTGTACTTC.

This clonotype has a count of ten or more. The gene calls are TRBV29-1 and TRBJ2-1; D uncertain. CDR3 length: 16 residues. CDR1 SQVTM and CDR2 ANQGSEA come from the germline V gene. Trimming shortened V by 0 bases and J by 1 base, and 13 bases separated the two germline ends. The CDR3: CSVEDPNRRSYNEQFF. CDR3 in DNA: TGCAGCGTTGAAGACCCCAATCGGCGTTCCTACAATGAGCAGTTCTTC.

This clonotype was detected ten times or more. The genes are TRBV27 and TRBJ2-1; D possibly uses TRBD1 or TRBD2 (6 bases each). The CDR3 loop spans 18 amino acids. The V end lost 6 bases, the J end lost 0 bases, and 21 bases lay between the germline ends. Looked up from germline, CDR1 is MNHEY and CDR2 is SMNVEV (reference sequence). Here the CDR3 DNA reads TGTGCCAGCAGCCCGGGGGCCCTTAGCCCGAGCTCCTACAATGAGCAGTTCTTC. Its translation is CASSPGALSPSSYNEQFF.

This clonotype was detected many times. The rearrangement uses TRBV4-1 and TRBJ2-7; a possible D gene is TRBD2 (5 bases). Germline lookup yields CDR1 MGHRA and CDR2 YSYEKL. The CDR3 has 15 residues. The ends were cut back, 4 bases at V and 2 bases at J, with 15 bases in the middle. Here the CDR3 DNA reads TGCGCCAGCAGCCTCCAAGGGAACGGGGCCTACGAGCAGTACTTC. Protein product: CASSLQGNGAYEQYF.

This clonotype was picked up many times. CDR3 in amino acids: CATSDGTSGGSYNEQFF. In DNA, the CDR3 is TGTGCCACCAGTGATGGGACTAGCGGGGGGTCCTACAATGAGCAGTTCTTC. The rearrangement links TRBV24-1 to TRBJ2-1, with 15 bases lining up with TRBD2. CDR3 length: 17 amino acids. The V gene end was trimmed by 3 bases and the J gene end by 1 base; junction bases not matched to a gene: 0. Germline CDR1 is KGHDR and CDR2 is SFDVKD.

This clonotype was found many times. The J gene is TRBJ1-2, the V gene TRBV20-1; D is perhaps TRBD1 (6 bases). Per germline, CDR1 DFQATT and CDR2 SNEGSKA (reference sequence). This CDR3 has 12 residues. Trimming stripped 5 bases from V and 8 bases from J, with 15 bases between. For the CDR3, the DNA is TGCAGTGCTTCCACAGGACAGAGGGGCTACACCTTC. It specifies CSASTGQRGYTF.

There are many counts of this clonotype. The chain carries TRBV20-1 and TRBJ2-5; 10 bases map to TRBD1. CDR3 length: 13 residues. Germline loops: CDR1 DFQATT, CDR2 SNEGSKA (reference sequence). The V segment lost 5 bases and the J segment 3 bases; nucleotides outside the gene matches: 3. CDR3 nucleotide sequence: TGCAGTGCTTTGACAGGGGGCGAAGAGACCCAGTACTTC. Amino acids: CSALTGGEETQYF.

At least ten counts were recorded for this clonotype. The chain links TRBV21-1 to TRBJ1-2; the table's TRBD1 call for D was not verified on the DNA. TRBV21-1 is recorded as a pseudogene. CDR3 size: 23 residues. CDR3 residues: CASSKAQRTPSQTAYTPNYGYTF. CDR3 DNA: TGTGCCAGCAGCAAAGCGCAGAGGACACCGTCTCAAACCGCCTACACACCTAACTATGGCTACACCTTC.

This clonotype was seen repeatedly, ten times or more. The rearrangement joins TRBV20-1 to TRBJ1-5; no clear D gene. Germline CDR1 reads DFQATT; CDR2 reads SNEGSKA (reference sequence). The V gene lost 1 base and the J gene lost 1 base, with 8 bases spanning the gap. This CDR3 contains 14 residues. The CDR3, as DNA: TGCAGTGCTAGAGGGGAAGGGAGCAATCAGCCCCAGCATTTT. Amino acid sequence: CSARGEGSNQPQHF.

The sample holds many counts of this clonotype. The chain links TRBV20-1 to TRBJ2-2; D unresolved. V was shortened by 8 bases and J by 2 bases, with 15 bases between the two germline ends. Per germline, CDR1 DFQATT and CDR2 SNEGSKA (reference sequence). This CDR3 has 14 amino acids. The CDR3 region is CSLINPENTGELFF. In nucleotides, the CDR3 is TGCAGTCTTATAAATCCCGAAAACACCGGGGAGCTGTTTTTT.

The table lists this clonotype with many counts. The gene calls are TRBV18 and TRBJ2-5, with D possibly TRBD2 on 7 matching bases. V dropped 2 bases and J dropped 4 bases, with 17 bases sitting between them. CDR1 and CDR2 from the germline V gene are KGHSH and LQKENI. The CDR3 has 16 amino acids. The CDR3 loop reads CASSPIGGLGRETQYF. CDR3 sequence (DNA): TGTGCCAGCTCACCAATCGGGGGGCTCGGTCGAGAGACCCAGTACTTC. Variable domain in full (rest from reference TRBV18 and TRBJ2-5): NAGVMQNPRHLVRRRGQEARLRCSPMKGHSHVYWYRQLPEEGLKFMVYLQKENIIDESGMPKERFSAEFPKEGPSILRIQQVVRGDSAAYFCASSPIGGLGRETQYFGPGTRLLVL.

Many counts were recorded for this clonotype. The CDR3 spells CATSRDGAVGGSTDTQYF. The CDR3 DNA reads TGTGCCACCAGCAGAGATGGCGCGGTAGGGGGGAGCACAGATACGCAGTATTTT. The J gene is TRBJ2-3, the V gene TRBV15; D may match TRBD1 or TRBD2 (6 bases each). The V gene lost 0 bases and the J gene lost 0 bases, with 16 bases spanning the gap. CDR1 and CDR2 (germline): LNHNV, YYDKDF (reference sequence). There are 18 residues in the CDR3. The full variable domain, with the rest looked up from reference TRBV15 and TRBJ2-3, is DAMVIQNPRYQVTQFGKPVTLSCSQTLNHNVMYWYQQKSSQAPKLLFHYYDKDFNNEADTPDNFQSRRPNTSFCFLDIRSPGLGDTAMYLCATSRDGAVGGSTDTQYFGPGTRLTVL.

There are many counts of this clonotype. This chain uses TRBV12-3 or TRBV12-4 with TRBJ2-1; possibly TRBD1 or TRBD2 for D (5 bases each). The V end was cut by 2 bases, the J end by 0 bases, with 8 bases between. The CDR3 runs 15 residues. CDR3 nucleotides: TGTGCCAGCAGTTTACAGGGACGCTCCTACAATGAGCAGTTCTTC. Its protein is CASSLQGRSYNEQFF.